Listed below are T cell receptor beta chains from one sample, sequenced in a study of technical replicates of blood from a few donors. Profiling relied on immunoSEQ multiplex PCR, and the TCRdb table lists in-frame clones only, not all of them. The sample carries around 93,000 clones, approximately 94% recorded once. The material sequenced was T cells isolated from PBMCs. These receptors all come from a human donor in good health. The conserved cysteine and the conserved F or W are not part of the CDR3 here. The size of a clone is reported for some rows only, either as once, few or many, or as a class for expanded clones.

j_gene: TRBJ2-6; v_gene: TRBV27; abundance: -; CDR3aa: ASTTRGRSYSGANVLT
j_gene: TRBJ2-5; v_gene: TRBV19; abundance: -; CDR3aa: ASRDSVDRETQY
j_gene: TRBJ1-1; v_gene: TRBV10-3; abundance: -; CDR3aa: AISESVRGSMNTEAF
j_gene: TRBJ2-3; v_gene: TRBV29-1; abundance: -; CDR3aa: SAGQGHTDTQY
j_gene: TRBJ2-7; v_gene: TRBV7-9; abundance: -; CDR3aa: ASSLLVGQGRYEQY
j_gene: TRBJ2-5; v_gene: TRBV30; abundance: -; CDR3aa: AWSPGGVETQY
j_gene: TRBJ1-5; v_gene: TRBV28; abundance: -; CDR3aa: ASSQTGNQPQH
j_gene: TRBJ2-7; v_gene: TRBV7-9; abundance: -; CDR3aa: ASSLDAGALDEQY
j_gene: TRBJ2-7; v_gene: TRBV28; abundance: -; CDR3aa: ASFSGTVSYEQY
j_gene: TRBJ2-5; v_gene: TRBV6-6; abundance: once; CDR3aa: ASSYRDREETQY
j_gene: TRBJ2-6; v_gene: TRBV11-3; abundance: -; CDR3aa: ASSFRGTGANVLT
j_gene: TRBJ2-2; v_gene: TRBV18; abundance: -; CDR3aa: ASSRGQGDTGELF
j_gene: TRBJ2-1; v_gene: TRBV29-1; abundance: -; CDR3aa: SVEDLGDYNEQF
j_gene: TRBJ1-5; v_gene: TRBV30; abundance: -; CDR3aa: AWSLGHNQPQH
j_gene: TRBJ2-7; v_gene: TRBV6-5; abundance: -; CDR3aa: ASSFQAASGSYEQY
j_gene: TRBJ1-1; v_gene: TRBV7-2; abundance: -; CDR3aa: ASSPYRETTEAF
j_gene: TRBJ2-3; v_gene: TRBV7-3; abundance: -; CDR3aa: ASSLGTTSGRLYSTDTQY
j_gene: TRBJ2-1; v_gene: TRBV27; abundance: -; CDR3aa: ASSLTSGFKNEQF
j_gene: TRBJ2-1; v_gene: TRBV7-3; abundance: -; CDR3aa: ASSLTGLAGGNEQF
j_gene: TRBJ2-7; v_gene: TRBV9; abundance: -; CDR3aa: ASSVDQAGREQY
j_gene: TRBJ1-5; v_gene: TRBV18; abundance: -; CDR3aa: ASSRLGQNNQPQH
j_gene: TRBJ2-7; v_gene: TRBV27; abundance: -; CDR3aa: ASSLGEGAYEQY
j_gene: TRBJ2-3; v_gene: TRBV19; abundance: once; CDR3aa: ASTLAGVGDTQY
j_gene: TRBJ1-1; v_gene: TRBV28; abundance: -; CDR3aa: ASSLAQGAGPEAF
j_gene: TRBJ2-1; v_gene: TRBV4-1; abundance: -; CDR3aa: ASSPRDRGYNEQF
j_gene: TRBJ2-1; v_gene: TRBV27; abundance: few; CDR3aa: ASSSLISGGSPYNEQF
j_gene: TRBJ1-5; v_gene: TRBV5-4; abundance: -; CDR3aa: ASSEDRIKPQH
j_gene: TRBJ2-7; v_gene: TRBV5-1; abundance: once; CDR3aa: ASSLASLYEQY
j_gene: TRBJ1-1; v_gene: TRBV7-3; abundance: -; CDR3aa: ASSLWGQGNTEAF
j_gene: TRBJ1-5; v_gene: TRBV5-1; abundance: -; CDR3aa: ASSLGQGDGPQH
j_gene: TRBJ2-5; v_gene: TRBV6-4; abundance: -; CDR3aa: ASLKRLRGETQY
j_gene: TRBJ2-7; v_gene: TRBV28; abundance: -; CDR3aa: ASSLQGGSYEQY
j_gene: TRBJ2-3; v_gene: TRBV9; abundance: -; CDR3aa: ASSPLLGTDTQY
j_gene: TRBJ1-2; v_gene: TRBV7-8; abundance: -; CDR3aa: ASSLEGLRYGYT
j_gene: TRBJ2-1; v_gene: TRBV9; abundance: -; CDR3aa: ASSYSGLKVDEQF
j_gene: TRBJ2-5; v_gene: TRBV7-8; abundance: -; CDR3aa: ASSLLAGSQETQY
j_gene: TRBJ2-1; v_gene: TRBV30; abundance: -; CDR3aa: AWSPGLVNEQF
j_gene: TRBJ2-1; v_gene: TRBV19; abundance: -; CDR3aa: ASNSGNIHNEQF
j_gene: TRBJ2-1; v_gene: TRBV27; abundance: -; CDR3aa: ASSWETGGENNEQF
j_gene: TRBJ2-5; v_gene: TRBV13; abundance: -; CDR3aa: ASKSSGQETQY
j_gene: TRBJ1-2; v_gene: TRBV27; abundance: -; CDR3aa: ASSPGTGVFGYT
j_gene: TRBJ2-7; v_gene: TRBV4-1; abundance: once; CDR3aa: ASSRADTYEQY
j_gene: TRBJ1-2; v_gene: TRBV28; abundance: -; CDR3aa: ASSPGTGTSYGYT
j_gene: TRBJ1-2; v_gene: TRBV9; abundance: -; CDR3aa: ASSVMSESSDGYT
j_gene: TRBJ1-1; v_gene: TRBV5-4; abundance: -; CDR3aa: ASRSDPGQGLEAF
j_gene: TRBJ2-5; v_gene: TRBV5-8; abundance: -; CDR3aa: ASSPTGSGTQY
j_gene: TRBJ2-7; v_gene: TRBV2; abundance: -; CDR3aa: ASRVSAGTGNYEQY
j_gene: TRBJ2-5; v_gene: TRBV9; abundance: -; CDR3aa: ASSPRADRDLQETQY
j_gene: TRBJ1-1; v_gene: TRBV5-4; abundance: -; CDR3aa: ASSFGLNTEAF
j_gene: TRBJ2-1; v_gene: TRBV6-5; abundance: -; CDR3aa: ASSLSGRAGEQF
j_gene: TRBJ2-7; v_gene: TRBV18; abundance: -; CDR3aa: ASSSTGGYEQY
j_gene: TRBJ1-2; v_gene: TRBV9; abundance: -; CDR3aa: ASSQPGQGAGGYT
j_gene: TRBJ2-1; v_gene: TRBV30; abundance: -; CDR3aa: AMVSSGGGSYNEQF
j_gene: TRBJ1-5; v_gene: TRBV19; abundance: -; CDR3aa: ASSIATSNQPQH
j_gene: TRBJ2-7; v_gene: TRBV6-5; abundance: -; CDR3aa: ASSKPGQGPYEQY